This T cell receptor beta chain was identified during a study of OX40 agonist ivuxolimab in advanced cancers. Describing the broader study: Ivuxolimab was a fully human IgG2 agonistic monoclonal antibody targeting the costimulatory receptor OX40 (CD134). Among the roughly 52 dose-escalation patients, 19 had hepatocellular carcinoma, roughly 15 melanoma, 9 renal cell carcinoma and 9 head and neck cancer. The dose-escalation cohort was around 84% male with a mean age of approximately 60 years, ranging from 23 to 79. Patients were allowed to have had prior anti-PD-1, anti-PD-L1 or anti-CTLA-4 therapy, and around two fifths of the dose-escalation patients had been treated with checkpoint inhibitors. Peripheral TCRbeta sequencing was intended to test whether TCR sequence diversity was altered and clonal T-cell expansion was caused by ivuxolimab. Partial responses occurred in three dose-escalation patients: two with cutaneous melanoma and one with hepatocellular carcinoma. Intravenous ivuxolimab was administered to patients every 2 weeks at six dose levels: 0.01, 0.1, 0.3, 1.5, 3 and 10 mg/kg. The paper reports the monotherapy dose-escalation portion (N of about 56 patients) of the phase I ivuxolimab trial.

Genomic DNA was isolated from the sorted cells so that the TCRbeta CDR3 region could be sequenced. TCRbeta CDR3 regions were sequenced using the immunoSEQ Assay. The table comes from immuneACCESS by way of TCRdb, which keeps in-frame sequences with V and J called. Part of the clones is missing from these tables; in studies checked, under half for an unresolved V gene and the rest for unknown reasons. In this sample the table shows about 82,000 clones, roughly 83% of which occur a single time. 0.75% to 0.85% of the sample is in the top ten clones. On the study overall, not on this receptor specifically: Clonal expansion of both CD4+ and CD8+ blood T cells was observed from baseline to week 6 at doses 0.1 to 3.0 mg/kg. After ivuxolimab, CD8+ T cells had more expanded clones than CD4+ T cells on average. Partial responders in the 0.1-3.0 mg/kg groups had among the lowest normalized peripheral clonal expansion, especially among CD8+ T cells. Antigen specificity was not determined for the clonally expanded peripheral T cells. Low levels of normalized T-cell clonal expansion were also shown by some nonresponding patients.

Worth noting for this clone: It lacks a known antigen. Base quality data are lacking; no much larger clone is found one base away.

From V the trimming removes 2 bases and from J it removes 6 bases, while the gene matches leave 9 bases of the junction unaccounted for. Taken from cysteine to phenylalanine, the CDR3 has 16 residues. Of all the DNA, just the CDR3 is kept, 48 bases in frame from base 1. Based on the germline V gene, the CDR1 and CDR2 sequences are SGHTA and FQGTGA. Patients with autoimmune disease history or receiving systemic immunosuppression were excluded from the trial. Peripheral blood for TCR sequencing was collected from all dose cohorts at baseline, on cycle 4 day 1, and on cycle 7 day 1. Samples were obtained from an open-label, multicenter, first-in-human phase I dose-escalation trial of ivuxolimab. Adults with locally advanced or metastatic melanoma, renal cell carcinoma, hepatocellular carcinoma or head and neck squamous cell carcinoma were enrolled in the trial. CD4+ and CD8+ T cells were sorted separately from peripheral blood before TCR sequencing.

The chain employs TRBV7-3 and TRBJ1-1; 10 central nucleotides agree with TRBD1. Sample: CD4+ or CD8+ T cells sorted from blood, taken in a trial of the OX40 agonist ivuxolimab. The clonotype comes from an adult with an advanced solid tumor such as melanoma, head and neck, liver or kidney cancer. The nucleotides are TGTGCCAGCAGCTTAGGTCCGGGACAGGGGATGTCTGAAGCTTTCTTT. Protein translation: CASSLGPGQGMSEAFF. The entire variable domain, with the stretches around the CDR3 drawn from the reference TRBV7-3 and TRBJ1-1 proteins, is GAGVSQTPSNKVTEKGKYVELRCDPISGHTALYWYRQSLGQGPEFLIYFQGTGAADDSGLPNDRFFAVRPEGSVSTLKIQRTERGDSAVYLCASSLGPGQGMSEAFFGQGTRLTVV.